The T cell receptor (beta chain) under discussion was sequenced for a study of shared clonotypes between healthy human individuals. Points from the study as a whole: Blood was the sole source, and tissue repertoires probably differ.

Germline assignment: CDR1 GTSNPN and CDR2 SVGIG (reference sequence). Trimming pared 3 bases from V and 8 bases from J, leaving 10 bases between. The CDR3 contains 11 residues. Remarks on this clone: What it binds is unknown.

The method was immunoSEQ multiplex PCR; TCRdb's version includes in-frame clones alone and lacks a portion of them. The table includes fewer than 400,000 clones, around 74% detected once. The receptor's source is a man aged 25-45 years in good health. This chain joins TRBV30 and TRBJ1-1; no reliable D call. Sequenced input: memory CD4+ T cells sorted from blood. Sample subset: CD45RA-negative fraction. CDR3 residues: CAWSGISEAFF. The CDR3 DNA follows: TGTGCCTGGAGCGGCATCTCAGAAGCTTTCTTT.